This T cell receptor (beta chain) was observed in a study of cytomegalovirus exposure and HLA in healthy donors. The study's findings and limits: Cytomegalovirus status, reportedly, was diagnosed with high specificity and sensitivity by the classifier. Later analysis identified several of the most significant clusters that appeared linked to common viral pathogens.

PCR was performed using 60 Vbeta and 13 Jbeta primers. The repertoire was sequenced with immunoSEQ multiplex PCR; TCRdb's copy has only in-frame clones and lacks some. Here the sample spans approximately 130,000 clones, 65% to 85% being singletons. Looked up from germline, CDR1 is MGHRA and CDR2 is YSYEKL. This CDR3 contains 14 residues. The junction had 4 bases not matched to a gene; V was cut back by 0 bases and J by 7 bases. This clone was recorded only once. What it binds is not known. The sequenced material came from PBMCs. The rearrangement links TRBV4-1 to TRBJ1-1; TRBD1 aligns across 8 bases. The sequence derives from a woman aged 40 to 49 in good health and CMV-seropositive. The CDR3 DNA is TGCGCCAGCAGCCAAGACGACAGGGGCCGTGAAGCTTTCTTT. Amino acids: CASSQDDRGREAFF.